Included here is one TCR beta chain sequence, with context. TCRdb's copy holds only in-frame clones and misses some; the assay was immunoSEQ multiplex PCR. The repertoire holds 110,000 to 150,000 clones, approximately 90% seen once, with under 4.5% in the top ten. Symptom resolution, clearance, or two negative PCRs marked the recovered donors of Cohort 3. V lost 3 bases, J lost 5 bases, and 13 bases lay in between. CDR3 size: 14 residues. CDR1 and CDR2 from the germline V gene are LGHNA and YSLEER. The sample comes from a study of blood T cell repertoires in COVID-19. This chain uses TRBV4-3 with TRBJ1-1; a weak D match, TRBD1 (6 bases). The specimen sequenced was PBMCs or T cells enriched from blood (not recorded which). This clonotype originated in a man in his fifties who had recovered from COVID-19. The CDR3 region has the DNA TGCGCCAGCAGCCATCAACAGGGTGGAACTGAAGCTTTCTTT. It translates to CASSHQQGGTEAFF.